This entry lists 28 T cell receptor beta chains sequenced from one sample in a study of T cell responses to AZD1222 COVID-19 vaccine. Clones were read by immunoSEQ multiplex PCR, and TCRdb kept only the in-frame ones, dropping some. Here the sample spans around 150,000 clones, around 93% being singletons. The sequencing used peripheral blood, collected 28 days after the second AZD1222 dose. All receptors come from an adult who received the AZD1222 COVID-19 vaccine.

The chain couples TRBV15 to TRBJ2-4, with TRBD1 matching over 7 bases. The CDR3 is 18 residues long. The V and J ends lost 5 bases and 0 bases, in that order; junction bases with no gene match: 13. From germline, CDR1 is LNHNV and CDR2 YYDKDF (reference sequence). CDR3 sequence reads: CATSSGTAINLAKNIQYF. CDR3 nucleotides: TGTGCCACCAGCTCCGGGACAGCAATTAATCTAGCCAAAAACATTCAGTACTTC. The whole variable domain, remainder taken from reference TRBV15 and TRBJ2-4, is DAMVIQNPRYQVTQFGKPVTLSCSQTLNHNVMYWYQQKSSQAPKLLFHYYDKDFNNEADTPDNFQSRRPNTSFCFLDIRSPGLGDTAMYLCATSSGTAINLAKNIQYFGAGTRLSVL.

The V gene is TRBV19, the J gene TRBJ1-6, with TRBD1 matching over 7 bases. V gave up 3 bases and J gave up 5 bases; unmatched junction bases: 4. Germline loops: CDR1 LNHDA, CDR2 SQIVND (reference sequence). The length of the CDR3 is 15 residues. CDR3 protein: CASSIGTENNSPLHF. CDR3 DNA sequence: TGTGCCAGTAGTATTGGGACAGAAAATAATTCACCCCTCCACTTT.

The chain links TRBV5-1 to TRBJ1-2; no definite D call. Trimming stripped 0 bases from V and 4 bases from J, with 10 bases between. The length of the CDR3 is 14 residues. Germline CDR1 reads SGHRS; CDR2 reads YFSETQ. CDR3 DNA sequence: TGCGCCAGCAGCTTGGATATAGGCCTCTATGGCTACACCTTC. Its protein is CASSLDIGLYGYTF.

The J gene is TRBJ2-2, the V gene TRBV6-5, with no clear D. This CDR3 comprises 13 residues. V was clipped by 2 bases and J by 7 bases, with 8 bases between them. Germline V gene lookup returns CDR1 MNHEY and CDR2 SVGAGI. The CDR3 protein is CASSYGLGGELFF. In DNA, the CDR3 is TGTGCCAGCAGTTACGGGTTAGGCGGGGAGCTGTTTTTT.

This chain joins TRBV9 and TRBJ2-1, with a tentative D call TRBD2 (5 bases). The ends were cut back, 0 bases at V and 1 base at J, with 11 bases in the middle. CDR3 size: 16 residues. The germline V gene encodes CDR1 SGDLS and CDR2 YYNGEE. DNA for the CDR3: TGTGCCAGCAGCGTAGGTGCTAGCCTTTCCTACAATGAGCAGTTCTTC. It codes for CASSVGASLSYNEQFF. The variable domain in full, completed from reference TRBV9 and TRBJ2-1, reads DSGVTQTPKHLITATGQRVTLRCSPRSGDLSVYWYQQSLDQGLQFLIQYYNGEERAKGNILERFSAQQFPDLHSELNLSSLELGDSALYFCASSVGASLSYNEQFFGPGTRLTVL.

This chain links TRBV7-9 with TRBJ1-4; D call uncertain. Germline CDR1 SEHNR, CDR2 FQNEAQ (reference sequence). This CDR3 comprises 13 residues. V lost 3 bases to trimming and J lost 7 bases, with 9 bases between them. The CDR3 coding sequence is TGTGCCAGCAGCTTTAGGCGCGGTGAAAAACTGTTTTTT. Protein product: CASSFRRGEKLFF. The variable domain in full, with the rest retrieved from reference TRBV7-9 and TRBJ1-4, is DTGVSQNPRHKITKRGQNVTFRCDPISEHNRLYWYRQTLGQGPEFLTYFQNEAQLEKSRLLSDRFSAERPKGSFSTLEIQRTEQGDSAMYLCASSFRRGEKLFFGSGTQLSVL.

V usage is TRBV28 and J usage is TRBJ1-1, with 9 nucleotides matching TRBD1. The CDR3 is 17 amino acids. Germline V gene data show CDR1 as MDHEN and CDR2 as SYDVKM. The trim removed 3 bases at V and 4 bases at J, leaving 12 bases unmatched. This chain's CDR3 is CASSFSPGTGFGTEAFF. The CDR3 coding sequence is TGTGCCAGCAGTTTCTCACCCGGGACAGGGTTTGGCACTGAAGCTTTCTTT.

This chain uses TRBV27 with TRBJ1-2; the D gene is possibly TRBD1 (6 bases). The CDR3 length is 15 residues. V lost 3 bases to trimming and J lost 5 bases, with 16 bases between them. Germline V lookup: CDR1 MNHEY, CDR2 SMNVEV (reference sequence). The CDR3 sequence is CASSFQGLSWYGYTF. The CDR3 DNA is TGTGCCAGCAGTTTCCAGGGGCTCTCTTGGTATGGCTACACCTTC.

This sequence joins TRBV5-6 and TRBJ1-6, with a possible D match to TRBD1 (5 bases). Germline V gene data show CDR1 as SGHDT and CDR2 as YYEEEE. The CDR3 has 15 amino acids. V was pared by 2 bases and J by 9 bases, with 15 bases between. CDR3 protein: CASSLLTSRGSPLHF. CDR3 DNA sequence: TGTGCCAGCAGCTTATTGACCTCTAGGGGTTCACCCCTCCACTTT.

The sample holds a few counts of this clone. This chain links TRBV7-9 with TRBJ2-4; the match to TRBD1 covers 9 bases. The V gene's germline CDR1 is SEHNR and CDR2 FQNEAQ (reference sequence). The CDR3 covers 13 residues. With 1 base clipped from V and 15 bases from J, the junction kept 7 bases outside the gene matches. Here the CDR3 DNA reads TGTGCCAGCAGCTTAGAACAGGGGGCGCATTCGTACTTC. Translation: CASSLEQGAHSYF.

V and J are TRBV19 and TRBJ1-2; 7 bases fit TRBD1. There are 15 residues in the CDR3. Germline V lookup: CDR1 LNHDA, CDR2 SQIVND (reference sequence). The junction had 8 bases not matched to a gene; V was cut back by 5 bases and J by 2 bases. CDR3 region: CASSPQDRINYGYTF. The CDR3 DNA reads TGTGCCAGTAGTCCCCAGGACAGGATAAACTATGGCTACACCTTC.

The V gene is TRBV30, the J gene TRBJ1-1; possibly TRBD1 for D (6 bases). Per germline, CDR1 GTSNPN and CDR2 SVGIG (reference sequence). Trimming stripped 7 bases from V and 4 bases from J, with 10 bases between. The CDR3 consists of 11 residues. This CDR3 is CAYKQGTEAFF. The CDR3 DNA is TGTGCCTATAAACAGGGCACTGAAGCTTTCTTT.

The rearrangement uses TRBV9 and TRBJ2-5, with no clear D. CDR1 and CDR2 from the germline V gene are SGDLS and YYNGEE. There are 13 residues in the CDR3. The ends were cut back, 4 bases at V and 0 bases at J, with 7 bases in the middle. CDR3 residues: CASSLGYQETQYF. The CDR3 DNA reads as TGTGCCAGCAGCCTGGGTTACCAAGAGACCCAGTACTTC.

The chain links TRBV4-1 to TRBJ2-7; D is unclear. This CDR3 spans 14 amino acids. The V end lost 1 base, the J end lost 1 base, and 8 bases lay between the germline ends. Germline CDR1 is MGHRA and CDR2 is YSYEKL. The CDR3 region is CASSQGPVSYEQYF. The CDR3 DNA follows: TGCGCCAGCAGCCAAGGACCAGTTTCCTACGAGCAGTACTTC.

The rearrangement uses TRBV29-1 and TRBJ2-1; 8 bases map to TRBD1. This CDR3 is built from 15 residues. Germline CDR1 reads SQVTM; CDR2 reads ANQGSEA. J was trimmed by 8 bases and V by 4 bases; bases with no gene match: 13. In DNA form, the CDR3 reads TGCAGCGTTGGTGCTTGGGGACAGGCGTGGGATGAGCAGTTCTTC. Protein sequence: CSVGAWGQAWDEQFF.

The V and J genes are TRBV6-5 and TRBJ1-5; possibly TRBD1 for D (5 bases). Germline V gene lookup returns CDR1 MNHEY and CDR2 SVGAGI. The CDR3 is 13 amino acids. V lost 4 bases and J 6 bases, leaving 10 bases between the germline ends. The CDR3: CASSSTGGQPQHF. The CDR3 DNA sequence: TGTGCCAGCAGTTCAACGGGGGGTCAGCCCCAGCATTTT.

This chain links TRBV10-3 with TRBJ2-7, with D possibly being TRBD1 or TRBD2 (5 bases each). From germline, CDR1 is ENHRY and CDR2 SYGVKD. Trimming took 4 bases from V and 2 from J, leaving 12 bases between them. The CDR3 runs to 14 residues. Here the CDR3 DNA reads TGTGCCATCAGTGCATGGGGACCTCCCTACGAGCAGTACTTC. Amino acid sequence: CAISAWGPPYEQYF.

This clone was found once. The CDR3 sequence: CAWNGGSGYTF. The DNA of the CDR3 is TGTGCCTGGAATGGGGGGAGTGGCTACACCTTC. The gene calls are TRBV30 and TRBJ1-2, with D tentatively TRBD1 (5 bases). Germline-derived CDR1 and CDR2 are GTSNPN and SVGIG (reference sequence). Trimming removed 4 bases at V and 7 bases at J, with 10 bases between. The CDR3 spans 11 residues.

This chain connects TRBV2 to TRBJ1-5, with 11 nucleotides matching TRBD1. V lost 1 base and J lost 6; bases outside the gene matches: 2. The germline V gene has CDR1 SNHLY and CDR2 FYNNEI. The CDR3 totals 15 residues. DNA of the CDR3: TGTGCCAGCAGTGAAGAGGGGACAGGGGGTCAGCCCCAGCATTTT. Its translation is CASSEEGTGGQPQHF. The whole variable domain, remainder taken from reference TRBV2 and TRBJ1-5, is EPEVTQTPSHQVTQMGQEVILRCVPISNHLYFYWYRQILGQKVEFLVSFYNNEISEKSEIFDDQFSVERPDGSNFTLKIRSTKLEDSAMYFCASSEEGTGGQPQHFGDGTRLSIL.

The chain joins TRBV27 to TRBJ1-5, with 8 bases fitting TRBD1. This CDR3 has 15 amino acids. The V and J ends lost 3 bases and 6 bases, in that order; junction bases with no gene match: 7. Germline values: CDR1 MNHEY, CDR2 SMNVEV (reference sequence). The CDR3 region has the DNA TGTGCCAGCAGTTTTTCCGGGACAGGTACTCAGCCCCAGCATTTT. It yields the protein CASSFSGTGTQPQHF.

The rearrangement uses TRBV5-1 and TRBJ1-1; 9 positions agree with TRBD1. CDR1 and CDR2 from the germline V gene are SGHRS and YFSETQ. The CDR3 length is 20 residues. The V and J ends lost 4 bases and 1 base, in that order; junction bases with no gene match: 20. The CDR3 nucleotides read TGCGCCAGCAGCAAGTGGGGGTGGGTCCCGGGACAGGGTTCGAACACTGAAGCTTTCTTT. Protein sequence: CASSKWGWVPGQGSNTEAFF. The full variable domain, with the rest looked up from reference TRBV5-1 and TRBJ1-1, is KAGVTQTPRYLIKTRGQQVTLSCSPISGHRSVSWYQQTPGQGLQFLFEYFSETQRNKGNFPGRFSGRQFSNSRSEMNVSTLELGDSALYLCASSKWGWVPGQGSNTEAFFGQGTRLTVV.

V and J are TRBV6-5 and TRBJ1-1; D not certain. The CDR3 runs 14 residues. Trimming removed 4 bases from V and 1 base from J, with 10 bases in between. The germline V gene encodes CDR1 MNHEY and CDR2 SVGAGI. CDR3 coding DNA: TGTGCCAGCAGTTCCATTAGTAGGAACACTGAAGCTTTCTTT. The encoded protein is CASSSISRNTEAFF.

V gene TRBV14 combines with J gene TRBJ1-2, with D possibly matching TRBD1 (6 bases). V lost 5 bases to trimming and J lost 8 bases, with 15 bases between them. CDR3 length: 13 residues. Germline CDR1 SGHDN, CDR2 FVKESK. For the CDR3, the DNA is TGTGCCAGCAGCGAACAGGGAATGTGGGGCTACACCTTC. Its translation is CASSEQGMWGYTF.

The J gene is TRBJ2-1, the V gene TRBV5-8; possible D gene TRBD2, 6 bases. This CDR3 contains 15 residues. The V and J ends lost 2 bases and 3 bases respectively, with 12 bases between them. The germline gives CDR1 SGHTS, CDR2 YDEGEE. The CDR3 bases are TGTGCCAGCAGCTTTAGCGGAGGGTACTACAATGAGCAGTTCTTC. This translates into CASSFSGGYYNEQFF.

The J gene is TRBJ2-5, the V gene TRBV6-5; 9 bases are shared with TRBD1. The CDR3 extends over 15 amino acids. J gave up 7 bases and V 6 bases, and 12 bases lay outside the gene matches. CDR1 is MNHEY and CDR2 is SVGAGI in the germline V gene. CDR3 residues: CASRAPGQGKGTQYF. The CDR3 region has the DNA TGTGCCAGCAGGGCCCCGGGACAGGGTAAAGGGACCCAGTACTTC.

The V call is TRBV27, the J call TRBJ1-2; no clear D. Germline CDR1 is MNHEY and CDR2 is SMNVEV (reference sequence). Trimming stripped 3 bases from V and 6 bases from J, with 11 bases between. The CDR3 runs to 13 residues. CDR3 residues: CASSFRRDDGYTF. Written as DNA, the CDR3 is TGTGCCAGCAGTTTCCGGAGGGATGATGGCTACACCTTC.

The genes are TRBV19 and TRBJ1-5; 7 bases line up with TRBD1. The CDR3 is 16 amino acids. The ends lost 4 bases at V and 1 base at J; junction bases unmatched: 7. CDR1 and CDR2 from the germline V gene are LNHDA and SQIVND (reference sequence). CDR3 sequence reads: CASSTRDRRSNQPQHF. The CDR3 DNA reads TGTGCCAGTAGTACCCGGGACAGAAGAAGCAATCAGCCCCAGCATTTT.

The genes are TRBV2 and TRBJ1-4; D not certain. Per the germline V gene, CDR1 is SNHLY and CDR2 is FYNNEI. Trimming stripped 6 bases from V and 8 bases from J, with 13 bases between. The CDR3 is 13 amino acids. The CDR3 DNA is TGTGCCAGCAGGAGGGCAGGAGAAGAAAAACTGTTTTTT. It specifies CASRRAGEEKLFF.